This T cell receptor beta chain was obtained from a study of regulatory T cells in long-lasting Graves disease. Documented time point: persistent/refractory GD, antithyroid drugs over 5 years with positive TRAb. RNA isolated from PBMCs was used to make the TCR library. The authors diagnosed Graves' disease using American Thyroid Association guidelines. Note on this clonotype: Its target is not known.

Study-wide results and limits: Persistent patients shared more public clonotypes (roughly 2,500) than new patients (approximately 970). Lower TCR diversity characterized persistent Graves' patients relative to newly diagnosed patients. Persistent disease preferred TRBV28, TRBJ1-2 and TRBJ2-5.

Library construction for TCR beta used iRepertoire HTBI primers and Arm-PCR of CDR3 regions. TCRdb recomputed calls from the multiplex PCR reads with MiXCR, one row per CDR3 protein. The sample lists around 400,000 distinct CDR3 sequences, about a quarter occurring once. Germline CDR1 and CDR2: MRHNA and SNTAGT. This CDR3 region has 15 residues. V shed 3 bases and J 3 bases; nucleotides not matched to a gene: 4. The chain links TRBV6-4 to TRBJ1-3; TRBD1 aligns across 8 bases. This receptor was taken from a female donor with Graves disease. Sequenced material: peripheral blood mononuclear cells (PBMCs), taken when the disease was refractory, from a patient treated with antithyroid drugs. This CDR3 reads CASSEGTGGGNTIYF. CDR3 bases: TGTGCCAGCAGTGAAGGAACAGGGGGTGGAAACACCATATATTTT.